This TCR beta chain was retrieved from a study of cytomegalovirus exposure and HLA in healthy donors. Study-wide points: For most TCR beta V segments, an earlier analysis put the productive rate at about 87% or about 30% of the time. What a later analysis reportedly showed was that an Asian-associated ancestry cluster had fewer N-insertions than the approximately 700-donor mean.

The PCR contained 60 Vbeta and 13 Jbeta primers. Sequencing was performed with immunoSEQ multiplex PCR; in TCRdb, only in-frame clones are kept and a portion is missing. This table has about 130,000 clones, roughly 71% appearing once. The germline V gene has CDR1 SGHTA and CDR2 FQGNSA. This CDR3 has 16 amino acids. The V and J ends lost 5 bases and 4 bases, in that order; junction bases with no gene match: 11. As for this clone: What it recognizes is unknown.

Input material: PBMCs. The clonotype was recovered from a woman aged 40 to 50 in good health and CMV-seronegative. The chain has TRBV7-2 and TRBJ2-5; 9 positions match TRBD1. The CDR3 is CASSLGWGTGIETQYF. CDR3 sequence (DNA): TGTGCCAGCAGCCTAGGCTGGGGGACAGGGATAGAGACCCAGTACTTC. The variable domain in full, with the rest retrieved from reference TRBV7-2 and TRBJ2-5, is GAGVSQSPSNKVTEKGKDVELRCDPISGHTALYWYRQSLGQGLEFLIYFQGNSAPDKSGLPSDRFSAERTGGSVSTLTIQRTQQEDSAVYLCASSLGWGTGIETQYFGPGTRLLVL.